The entry below describes one T cell receptor beta chain. The entry originates in a study of cytomegalovirus exposure and HLA in healthy donors. J gave up 4 bases and V 4 bases, and 5 bases lay outside the gene matches. The CDR3 totals 14 residues. Germline V gene data show CDR1 as LGHNA and CDR2 as YNFKEQ. TCRdb's table, derived via immunoSEQ multiplex PCR, lists solely in-frame clones and lacks some. This sample carries under 250,000 clones, over 75% of them seen once, and the ten largest clones take about 2%. The sequenced material came from PBMCs. The clonotype comes from a woman under 30 in good health and CMV-seropositive. V usage is TRBV4-2 and J usage is TRBJ2-3; 7 nucleotides align to TRBD1. CDR3 sequence: CASSPSTGADTQYF. The CDR3 DNA reads TGTGCCAGCAGCCCATCAACAGGGGCAGATACGCAGTATTTT.